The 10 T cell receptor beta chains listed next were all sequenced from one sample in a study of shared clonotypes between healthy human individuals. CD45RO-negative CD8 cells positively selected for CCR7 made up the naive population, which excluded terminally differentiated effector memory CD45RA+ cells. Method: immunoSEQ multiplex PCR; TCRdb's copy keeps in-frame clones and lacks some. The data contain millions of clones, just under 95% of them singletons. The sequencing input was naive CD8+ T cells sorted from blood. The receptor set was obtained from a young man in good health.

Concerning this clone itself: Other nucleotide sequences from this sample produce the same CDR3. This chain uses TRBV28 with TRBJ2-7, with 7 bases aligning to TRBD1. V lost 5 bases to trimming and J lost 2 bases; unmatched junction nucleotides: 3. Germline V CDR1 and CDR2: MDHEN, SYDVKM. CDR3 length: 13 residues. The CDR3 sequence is CASSPTGTYEQYF. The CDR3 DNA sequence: TGTGCCAGCAGTCCGACAGGGACCTACGAGCAGTACTTC.

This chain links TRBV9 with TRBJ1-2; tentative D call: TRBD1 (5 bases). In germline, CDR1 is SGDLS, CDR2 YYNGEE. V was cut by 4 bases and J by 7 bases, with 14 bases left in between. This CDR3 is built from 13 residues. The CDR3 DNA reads TGTGCCAGCAGCTCTCGACCAGGGCTTGGCTACACCTTC. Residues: CASSSRPGLGYTF.

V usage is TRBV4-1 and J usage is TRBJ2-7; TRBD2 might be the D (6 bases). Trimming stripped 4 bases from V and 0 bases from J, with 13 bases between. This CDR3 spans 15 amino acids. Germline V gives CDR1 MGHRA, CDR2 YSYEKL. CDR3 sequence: CASSLLAAPSYEQYF. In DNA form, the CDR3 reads TGCGCCAGCAGCCTGTTAGCGGCCCCCTCCTACGAGCAGTACTTC.

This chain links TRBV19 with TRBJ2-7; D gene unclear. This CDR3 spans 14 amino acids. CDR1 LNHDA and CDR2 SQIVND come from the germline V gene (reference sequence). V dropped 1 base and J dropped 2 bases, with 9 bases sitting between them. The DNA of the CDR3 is TGTGCCAGTAGTATAGTAGGCAAAACCTACGAGCAGTACTTC. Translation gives CASSIVGKTYEQYF.

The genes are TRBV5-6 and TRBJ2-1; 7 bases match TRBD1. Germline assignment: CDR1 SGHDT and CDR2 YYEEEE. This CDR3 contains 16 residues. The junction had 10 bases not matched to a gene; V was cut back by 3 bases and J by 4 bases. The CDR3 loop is CASSWGTGVVYNEQFF. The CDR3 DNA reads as TGTGCCAGCAGCTGGGGAACAGGGGTCGTTTACAATGAGCAGTTCTTC. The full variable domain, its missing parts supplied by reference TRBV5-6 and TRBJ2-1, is DAGVTQSPTHLIKTRGQQVTLRCSPKSGHDTVSWYQQALGQGPQFIFQYYEEEERQRGNFPDRFSGHQFPNYSSELNVNALLLGDSALYLCASSWGTGVVYNEQFFGPGTRLTVL.

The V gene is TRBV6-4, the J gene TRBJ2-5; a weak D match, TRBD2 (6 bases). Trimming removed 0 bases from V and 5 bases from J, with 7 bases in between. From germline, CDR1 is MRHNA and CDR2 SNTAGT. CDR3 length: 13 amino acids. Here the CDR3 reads CASSDSAGETQYF. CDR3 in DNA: TGTGCCAGCAGTGACTCCGCGGGGGAGACCCAGTACTTC.

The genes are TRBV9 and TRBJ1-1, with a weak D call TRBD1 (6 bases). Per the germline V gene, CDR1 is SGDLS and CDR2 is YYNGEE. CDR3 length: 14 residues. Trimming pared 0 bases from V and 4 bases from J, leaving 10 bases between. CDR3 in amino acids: CASSVGLGGTEAFF. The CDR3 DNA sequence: TGTGCCAGCAGCGTAGGGTTAGGGGGCACTGAAGCTTTCTTT.

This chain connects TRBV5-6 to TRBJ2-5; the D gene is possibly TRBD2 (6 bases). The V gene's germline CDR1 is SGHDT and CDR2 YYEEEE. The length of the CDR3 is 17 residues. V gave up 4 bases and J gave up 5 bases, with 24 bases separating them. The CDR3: CASSQTPTRGGTETQYF. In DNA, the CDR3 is TGTGCCAGCAGCCAAACTCCTACAAGGGGCGGGACGGAGACCCAGTACTTC.

In DNA, the CDR3 is TGTGCCAGTAGTATAGATCTGCGTAGGGAGAACACCGGGGAGCTGTTTTTT. It yields the protein CASSIDLRRENTGELFF. The V gene is TRBV19, the J gene TRBJ2-2; no clear D gene. CDR1 is LNHDA, CDR2 SQIVND, per germline (reference sequence). CDR3 length: 17 amino acids. Trimming pared 0 bases from V and 1 base from J, leaving 12 bases between.

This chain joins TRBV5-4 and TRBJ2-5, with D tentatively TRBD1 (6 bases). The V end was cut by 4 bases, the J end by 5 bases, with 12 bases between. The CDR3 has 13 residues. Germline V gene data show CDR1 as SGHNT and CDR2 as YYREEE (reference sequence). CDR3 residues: CASSVGRGETQYF. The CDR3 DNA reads TGTGCCAGCAGCGTCGGAAGGGGGGAGACCCAGTACTTC.